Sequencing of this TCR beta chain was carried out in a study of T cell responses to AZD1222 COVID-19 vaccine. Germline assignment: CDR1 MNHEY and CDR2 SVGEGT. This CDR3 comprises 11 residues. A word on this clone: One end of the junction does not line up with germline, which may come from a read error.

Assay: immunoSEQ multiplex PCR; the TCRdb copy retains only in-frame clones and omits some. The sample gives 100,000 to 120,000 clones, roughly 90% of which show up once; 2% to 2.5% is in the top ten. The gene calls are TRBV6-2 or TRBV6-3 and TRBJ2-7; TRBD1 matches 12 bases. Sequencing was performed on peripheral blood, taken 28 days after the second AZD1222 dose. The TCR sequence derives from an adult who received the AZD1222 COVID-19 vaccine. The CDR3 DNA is TGTGCCAGCAGTTGGGACAGGGGGCATTATTTC. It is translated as CASSWDRGHYF.